This T cell receptor beta chain was profiled in a study of CD8 T cells in Susac syndrome. RNA was extracted with the RNeasy kit, and a quantity of about 0.45 to 1 ug was reverse transcribed using random hexamers. TCRdb re-called the immunoSEQ multiplex PCR reads through MiXCR, storing one row per CDR3 protein. Of under 55,000 distinct CDR3 sequences in the sample, 90% to 95% are singletons; the top ten hold around 0.49%. Germline CDR1 is LGHNA and CDR2 is YSLEER. The CDR3 loop spans 16 amino acids. V was cut by 0 bases and J by 5 bases, with 14 bases left in between. The chain is built from TRBV4-3 and TRBJ1-3; perhaps TRBD1 as D (6 bases). This clonotype was obtained from a human donor with multiple sclerosis. Specimen: CD8+ T cells from PBMCs. CDR3: CASSQDGTGIRNTIYF. CDR3 in DNA: TGCGCCAGCAGCCAAGATGGAACAGGGATTAGAAACACCATATATTTT.